This T cell receptor beta chain is from a study of T cells in Graves' hyperthyroidism and ophthalmopathy. The TCR beta CDR3 regions underwent amplification using RNA transcripts as the source. HTBI primers drove first-round RT-PCR of the TCR CDR3. TCRdb reprocessed the multiplex PCR reads with MiXCR, giving one entry per CDR3 protein. The table lists around 500,000 distinct CDR3 sequences, roughly 14% of them singletons, with 15% to 20% in the top ten. Clinical symptoms, serum thyroxine and TRAb, thyroid ultrasound and orbital computed tomography were used for the diagnoses. In its sample, this clonotype was seen many times. The target antigen is unknown. Findings and limits, study-wide: Most thyroid clonotypes that were expanded above 0.001 also turned up in blood.

The sequence came from a woman aged 18-29 years with Graves' hyperthyroidism. The material sequenced was blood.

The CDR3 here is CSVEELGHHYGYTF. The CDR3 nucleotides are TGCAGCGTTGAAGAGTTGGGGCACCACTATGGCTACACCTTC. The chain is built from TRBV29-1 and TRBJ1-2, with D tentatively TRBD1 (5 bases). This CDR3 spans 14 amino acids. Germline V lookup: CDR1 SQVTM, CDR2 ANQGSEA. V dropped 0 bases and J dropped 3 bases, with 11 bases sitting between them. Supplemented by reference TRBV29-1 and TRBJ1-2, the full variable domain reads SAVISQKPSRDICQRGTSLTIQCQVDSQVTMMFWYRQQPGQSLTLIATANQGSEATYESGFVIDKFPISRPNLTFSTLTVSNMSPEDSSIYLCSVEELGHHYGYTFGSGTRLTVV.